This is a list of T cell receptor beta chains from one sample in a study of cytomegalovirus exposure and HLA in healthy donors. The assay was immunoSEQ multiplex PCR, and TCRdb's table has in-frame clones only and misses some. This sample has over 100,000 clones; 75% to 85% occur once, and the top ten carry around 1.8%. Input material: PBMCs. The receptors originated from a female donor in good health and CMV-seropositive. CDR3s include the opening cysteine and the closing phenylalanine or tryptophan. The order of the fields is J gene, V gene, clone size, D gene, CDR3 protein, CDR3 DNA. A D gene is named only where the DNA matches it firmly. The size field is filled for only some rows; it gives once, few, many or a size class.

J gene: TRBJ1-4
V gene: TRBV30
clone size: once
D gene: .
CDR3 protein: CAWSFGGGRSNEKLFF
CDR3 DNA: TGTGCCTGGAGTTTCGGAGGCGGACGGTCAAATGAAAAACTGTTTTTT

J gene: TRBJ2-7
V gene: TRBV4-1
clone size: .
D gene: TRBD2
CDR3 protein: CASSQTVGRASTYEQYF
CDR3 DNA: TGCGCCAGCAGCCAGACGGTTGGGAGGGCCTCGACCTACGAGCAGTACTTC

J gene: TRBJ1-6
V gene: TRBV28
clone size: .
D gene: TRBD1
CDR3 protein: CASGDRDSPLHF
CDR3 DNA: TGTGCCAGCGGGGACAGAGATTCACCCCTCCACTTT

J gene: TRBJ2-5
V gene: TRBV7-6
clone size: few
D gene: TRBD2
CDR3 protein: CAAGGVETQYF
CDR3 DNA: TGTGCCGCCGGGGGGGTGGAGACCCAGTACTTC

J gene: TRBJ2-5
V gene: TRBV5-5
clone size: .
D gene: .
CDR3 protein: CASSSLGGGSGETQYF
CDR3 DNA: TGTGCCAGCAGCTCCTTGGGAGGTGGGTCCGGGGAGACCCAGTACTTC

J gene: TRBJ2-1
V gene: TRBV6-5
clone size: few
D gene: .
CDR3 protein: CASRLEGVDYNEQFF
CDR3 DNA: TGTGCCAGCAGGTTGGAAGGGGTTGACTACAATGAGCAGTTCTTC

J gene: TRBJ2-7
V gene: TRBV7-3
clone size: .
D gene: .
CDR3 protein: CASSPGGFDEQYF
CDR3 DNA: TGTGCCAGCAGCCCCGGGGGTTTTGACGAGCAGTACTTC

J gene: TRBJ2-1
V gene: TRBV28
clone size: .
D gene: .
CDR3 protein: CASSLSGSYNEQFF
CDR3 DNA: TGTGCCAGCAGTTTGTCAGGCTCCTACAATGAGCAGTTCTTC

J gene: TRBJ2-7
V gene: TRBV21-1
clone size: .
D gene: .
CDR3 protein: CASSKDGVWGSSSYEQYF
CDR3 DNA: TGTGCCAGCAGCAAAGATGGCGTTTGGGGCTCAAGCTCCTACGAGCAGTACTTC

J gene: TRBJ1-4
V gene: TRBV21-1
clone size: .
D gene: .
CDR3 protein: CASSSGFRLFF
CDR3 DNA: TGTGCCAGCAGCAGCGGGTTCAGACTGTTTTTT

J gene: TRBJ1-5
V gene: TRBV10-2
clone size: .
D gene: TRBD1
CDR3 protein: CASQPGQDSNQPQHF
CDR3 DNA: TGCGCCAGCCAACCGGGACAGGATAGCAATCAGCCCCAGCATTTT

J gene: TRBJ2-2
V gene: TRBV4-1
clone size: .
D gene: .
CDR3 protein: CASSQDQVGELFF
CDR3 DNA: TGCGCCAGCAGCCAAGATCAGGTGGGGGAGCTGTTTTTT

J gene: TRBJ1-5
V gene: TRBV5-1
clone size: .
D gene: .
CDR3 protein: CASSPQGQNQPQHF
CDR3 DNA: TGCGCCAGCAGCCCCCAGGGACAAAATCAGCCCCAGCATTTT

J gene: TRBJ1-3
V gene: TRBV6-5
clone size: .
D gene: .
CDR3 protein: CASRDTNGNTIYF
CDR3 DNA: TGTGCCAGCAGGGACACTAACGGAAACACCATATATTTT

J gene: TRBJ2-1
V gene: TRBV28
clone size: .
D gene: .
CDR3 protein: CASSLTRPNEQFF
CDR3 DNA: TGTGCCAGCAGCCTGACTAGACCTAATGAGCAGTTCTTC

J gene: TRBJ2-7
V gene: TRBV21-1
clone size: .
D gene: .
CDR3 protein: CASKIGTPTYEQYF
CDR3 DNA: TGTGCCAGCAAGATCGGGACACCCACCTACGAGCAGTACTTC

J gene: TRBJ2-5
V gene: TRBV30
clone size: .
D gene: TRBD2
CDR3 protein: CAWRWGGETQYF
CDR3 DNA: TGTGCCTGGAGGTGGGGGGGAGAGACCCAGTACTTC

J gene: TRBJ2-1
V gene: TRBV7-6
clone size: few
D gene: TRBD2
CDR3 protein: CASSFAGLAGDASEQFF
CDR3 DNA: TGTGCCAGCAGCTTCGCGGGTTTAGCGGGAGATGCTAGTGAGCAGTTCTTC

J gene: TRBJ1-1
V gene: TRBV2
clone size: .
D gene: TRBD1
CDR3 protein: CASSDQGAGDTEAFF
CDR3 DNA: TGTGCCAGCAGTGATCAGGGGGCGGGAGACACTGAAGCTTTCTTT

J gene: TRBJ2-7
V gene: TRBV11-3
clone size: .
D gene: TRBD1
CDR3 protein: CASSLGTAEGSYEQYF
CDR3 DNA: TGTGCCAGCAGCCTCGGGACAGCCGAGGGGTCCTACGAGCAGTACTTC

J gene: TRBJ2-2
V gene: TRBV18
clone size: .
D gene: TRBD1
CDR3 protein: CASSPTGPGELFF
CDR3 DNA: TGTGCCAGCTCACCGACAGGGCCCGGGGAGCTGTTTTTT

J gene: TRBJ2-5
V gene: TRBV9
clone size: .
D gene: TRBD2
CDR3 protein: CASSVGLAGTQETQYF
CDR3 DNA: TGTGCCAGCAGCGTAGGACTAGCGGGAACGCAAGAGACCCAGTACTTC

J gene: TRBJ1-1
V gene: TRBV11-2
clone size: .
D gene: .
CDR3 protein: CASSLDSPTGLAFF
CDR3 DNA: TGTGCCAGCAGCTTAGATTCCCCGACAGGTCTAGCTTTCTTT

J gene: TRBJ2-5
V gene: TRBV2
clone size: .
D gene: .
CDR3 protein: CASTPDSTQETQYF
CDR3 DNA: TGTGCCAGCACTCCCGACAGTACTCAAGAGACCCAGTACTTC

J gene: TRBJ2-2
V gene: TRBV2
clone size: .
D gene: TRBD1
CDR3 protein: CASRGTALNTGELFF
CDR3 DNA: TGTGCCAGCAGGGGGACAGCTCTAAACACCGGGGAGCTGTTTTTT

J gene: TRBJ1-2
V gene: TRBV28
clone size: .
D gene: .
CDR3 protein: CASTIGGGPQSYTF
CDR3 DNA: TGTGCCAGCACCATTGGGGGGGGACCACAATCCTACACCTTC

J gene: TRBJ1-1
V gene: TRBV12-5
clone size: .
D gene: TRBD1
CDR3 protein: CASGPGQGAADTEAFF
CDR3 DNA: TGTGCTAGTGGTCCGGGACAGGGAGCGGCTGACACTGAAGCTTTCTTT

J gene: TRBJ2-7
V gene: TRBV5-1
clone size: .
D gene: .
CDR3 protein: CASSLAGGLSGEQYF
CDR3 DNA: TGCGCCAGCAGCTTGGCCGGGGGGCTTTCGGGAGAGCAGTACTTC

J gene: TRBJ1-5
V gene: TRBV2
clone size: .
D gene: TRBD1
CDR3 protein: CASRGTARGLLEGNQPQHF
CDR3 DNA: TGTGCCAGCAGGGGGACAGCGAGAGGTCTATTGGAAGGCAATCAGCCCCAGCATTTT

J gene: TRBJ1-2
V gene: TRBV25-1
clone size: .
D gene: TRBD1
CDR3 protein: CASSGTGGKSYTF
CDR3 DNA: TGTGCCAGCAGTGGGACAGGGGGCAAGAGCTACACCTTC

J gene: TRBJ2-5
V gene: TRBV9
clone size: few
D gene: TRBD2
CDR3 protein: CASSGRLAGANQETQYF
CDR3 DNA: TGTGCCAGCAGCGGCCGACTAGCGGGGGCCAACCAAGAGACCCAGTACTTC

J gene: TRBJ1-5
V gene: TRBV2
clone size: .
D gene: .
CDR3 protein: CASLQGEGNQPQHF
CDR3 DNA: TGTGCCAGCCTACAGGGAGAGGGCAATCAGCCCCAGCATTTT

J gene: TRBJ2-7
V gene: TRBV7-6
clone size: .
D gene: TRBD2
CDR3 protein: CASSQGLAGLGYEQYF
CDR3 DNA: TGTGCCAGCAGCCAGGGACTAGCGGGATTAGGCTACGAGCAGTACTTC

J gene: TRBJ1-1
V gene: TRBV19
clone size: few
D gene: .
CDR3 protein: CASNQWGDTEAFF
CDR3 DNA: TGTGCCAGTAACCAGTGGGGGGACACTGAAGCTTTCTTT

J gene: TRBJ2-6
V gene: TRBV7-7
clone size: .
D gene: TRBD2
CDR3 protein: CASSPSPAGGGVGGANVLTF
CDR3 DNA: TGTGCCAGCAGCCCCTCCCCGGCGGGAGGGGGGGTGGGGGGGGCCAACGTCCTGACTTTC

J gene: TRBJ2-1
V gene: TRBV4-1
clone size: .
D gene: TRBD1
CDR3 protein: CASKGQGAGNEQFF
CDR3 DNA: TGCGCCAGCAAGGGACAGGGGGCTGGCAATGAGCAGTTCTTC

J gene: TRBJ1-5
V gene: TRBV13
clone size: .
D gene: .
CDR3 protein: CASSLGRDTYQPQHF
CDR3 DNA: TGTGCCAGCAGCTTAGGCAGGGACACGTATCAGCCCCAGCATTTT

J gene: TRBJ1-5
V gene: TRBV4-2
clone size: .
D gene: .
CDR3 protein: CASSQDTSTGPSNQPQHF
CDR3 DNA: TGTGCCAGCAGCCAAGACACCTCAACGGGTCCTAGCAATCAGCCCCAGCATTTT

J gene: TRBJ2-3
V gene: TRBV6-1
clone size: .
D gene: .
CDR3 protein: CASTFGGTDTQYF
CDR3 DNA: TGTGCCAGCACTTTTGGCGGGACAGATACGCAGTATTTT

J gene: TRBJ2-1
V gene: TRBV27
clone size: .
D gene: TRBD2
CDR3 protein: CASGTIAGEQFF
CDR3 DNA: TGTGCCAGCGGGACGATAGCGGGGGAACAGTTCTTC

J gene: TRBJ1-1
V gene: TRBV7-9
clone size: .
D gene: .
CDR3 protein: CASSAAGVVGTEAFF
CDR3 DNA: TGTGCCAGCAGCGCCGCAGGGGTAGTCGGAACTGAAGCTTTCTTT

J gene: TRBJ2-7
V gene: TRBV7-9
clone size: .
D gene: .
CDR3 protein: CASSFRGLDTEQYF
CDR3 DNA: TGTGCCAGCAGCTTCAGGGGATTGGACACCGAGCAGTACTTC

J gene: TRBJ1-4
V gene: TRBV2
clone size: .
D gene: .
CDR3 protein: CASSDGRVPGGEKLFF
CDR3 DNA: TGTGCCAGCAGTGATGGCAGGGTACCGGGGGGTGAAAAACTGTTTTTT

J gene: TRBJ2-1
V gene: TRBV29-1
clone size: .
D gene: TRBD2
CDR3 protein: CSVGPGASGANEQFF
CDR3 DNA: TGCAGCGTGGGGCCTGGGGCTAGCGGGGCGAATGAGCAGTTCTTC

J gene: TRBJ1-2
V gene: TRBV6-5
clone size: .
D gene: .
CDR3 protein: CASSYRAGDGYTF
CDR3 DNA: TGTGCCAGCAGTTACCGGGCAGGGGATGGCTACACCTTC

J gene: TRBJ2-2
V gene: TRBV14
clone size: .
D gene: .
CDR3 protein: CASSRRGSGELFF
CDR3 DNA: TGTGCCAGCAGCCGACGGGGGTCTGGGGAGCTGTTTTTT

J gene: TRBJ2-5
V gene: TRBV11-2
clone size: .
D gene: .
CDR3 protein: CASRYGSEETQYF
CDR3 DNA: TGTGCCAGCAGGTACGGCAGCGAAGAGACCCAGTACTTC

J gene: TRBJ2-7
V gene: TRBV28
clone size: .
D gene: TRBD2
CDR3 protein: CASSFFKTSGGDYEQYF
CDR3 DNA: TGTGCCAGCAGTTTTTTCAAGACTAGCGGGGGGGACTACGAGCAGTACTTC

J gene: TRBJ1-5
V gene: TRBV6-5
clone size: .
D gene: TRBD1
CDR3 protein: CASRRQGDQPQHF
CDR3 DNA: TGTGCCAGCAGACGTCAGGGGGATCAGCCCCAGCATTTT

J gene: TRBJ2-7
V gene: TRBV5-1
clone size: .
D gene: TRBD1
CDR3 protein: CASSLTQGAQYF
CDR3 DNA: TGCGCCAGCAGCTTGACCCAGGGGGCGCAGTACTTC

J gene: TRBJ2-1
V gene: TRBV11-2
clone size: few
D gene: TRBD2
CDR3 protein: CASSPRLAGGLGNEQFF
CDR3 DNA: TGTGCCAGCAGCCCCCGCCTAGCGGGGGGTTTAGGTAATGAGCAGTTCTTC

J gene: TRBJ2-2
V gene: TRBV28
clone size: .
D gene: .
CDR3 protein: CASSFLLTYTGELFF
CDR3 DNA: TGTGCCAGCAGTTTTCTGCTGACTTACACCGGGGAGCTGTTTTTT

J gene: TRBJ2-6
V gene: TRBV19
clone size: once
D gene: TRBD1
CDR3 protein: CASSNTGGAGANVLTF
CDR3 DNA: TGTGCCAGTAGTAATACAGGGGGCGCTGGGGCCAACGTCCTGACTTTC

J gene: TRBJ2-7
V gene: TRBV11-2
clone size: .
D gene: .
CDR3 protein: CASSLNRLSYEQYF
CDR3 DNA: TGTGCCAGCAGCTTAAACAGGCTCTCCTACGAGCAGTACTTC

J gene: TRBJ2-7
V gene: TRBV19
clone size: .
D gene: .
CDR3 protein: CASSPGSFNSYEQYF
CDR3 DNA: TGTGCCAGTAGCCCCGGGTCTTTCAACTCCTACGAGCAGTACTTC

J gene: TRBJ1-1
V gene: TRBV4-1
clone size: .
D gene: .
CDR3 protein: CASSQALLGAGTEAFF
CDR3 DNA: TGCGCCAGCAGCCAAGCTCTCCTTGGGGCAGGTACTGAAGCTTTCTTT

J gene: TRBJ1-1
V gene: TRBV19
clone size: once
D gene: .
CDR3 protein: CASSIHGNTEAFF
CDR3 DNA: TGTGCCAGTAGTATTCACGGTAACACTGAAGCTTTCTTT

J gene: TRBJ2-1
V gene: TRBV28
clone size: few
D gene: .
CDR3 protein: CASGRSSYNEQFF
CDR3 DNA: TGTGCCAGCGGTAGGAGCTCCTACAATGAGCAGTTCTTC

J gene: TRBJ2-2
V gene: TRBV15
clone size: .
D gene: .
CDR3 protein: CATSRGRGNTGELFF
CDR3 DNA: TGTGCCACCAGCAGAGGACGGGGGAACACCGGGGAGCTGTTTTTT